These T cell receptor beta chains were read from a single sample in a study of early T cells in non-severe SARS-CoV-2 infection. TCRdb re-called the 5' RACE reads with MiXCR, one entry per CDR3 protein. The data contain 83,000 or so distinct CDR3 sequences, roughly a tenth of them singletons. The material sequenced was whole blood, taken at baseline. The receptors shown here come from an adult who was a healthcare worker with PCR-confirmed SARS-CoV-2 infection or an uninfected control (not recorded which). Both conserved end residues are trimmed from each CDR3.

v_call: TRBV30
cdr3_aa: AWTKGTSNSPLH

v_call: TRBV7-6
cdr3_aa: ASAMGETQY

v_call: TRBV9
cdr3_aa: ASSATSGQETQY

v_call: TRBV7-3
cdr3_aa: ASSLKPLTSGLSTDTQY

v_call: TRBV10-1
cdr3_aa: ASRGEATGELF

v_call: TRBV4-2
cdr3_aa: ASSQLDRNNSPLH

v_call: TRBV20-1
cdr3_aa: SARGDRGWGETQY

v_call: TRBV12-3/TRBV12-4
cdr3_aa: ASSLYSYEQY

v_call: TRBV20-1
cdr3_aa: SAKAGVPPYEQY

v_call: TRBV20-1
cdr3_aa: SAVGLAAFTDTQY

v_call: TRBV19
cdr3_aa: ASRQDRSSYNEQF

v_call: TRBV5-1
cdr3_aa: ASSLRAELYEQY

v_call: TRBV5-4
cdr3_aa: ASSRAGGGTDTQY

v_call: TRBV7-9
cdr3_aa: ASARRSSPLH

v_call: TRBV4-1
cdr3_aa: ASSQGPREETQY

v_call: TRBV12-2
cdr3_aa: ASRLAKSSGRLSYEQY

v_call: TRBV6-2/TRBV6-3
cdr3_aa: ASRKMNTGELF

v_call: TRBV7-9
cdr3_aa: ASSSGPVFSNSPLH

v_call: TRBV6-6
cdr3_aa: ASCRDKSTDTQY

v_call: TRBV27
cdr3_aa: ASSQGGGPNQPQH

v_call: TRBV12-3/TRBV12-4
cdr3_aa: ASSLGAVYEQY

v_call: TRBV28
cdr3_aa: ASSSHQGYYEQY

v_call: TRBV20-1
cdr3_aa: SARDARQGNSYNEQF

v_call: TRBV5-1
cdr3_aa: ASSLAGEIYNEQF

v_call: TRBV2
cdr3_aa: ASSETSDQPQH

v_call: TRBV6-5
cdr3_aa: ASSNPSGRTVYEQF

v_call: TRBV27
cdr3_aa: ASSPGTGANEKLF

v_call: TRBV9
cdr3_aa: ASSVVATSTDTQY

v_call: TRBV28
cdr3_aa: ASSGTVLLNQPQH

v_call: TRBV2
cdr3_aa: ASMRTANQPQH

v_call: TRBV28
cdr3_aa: ASRLQGRAF

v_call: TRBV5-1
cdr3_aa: ASSLVGTSGKNEQF

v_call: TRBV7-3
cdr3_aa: ASSFDSGPGELF

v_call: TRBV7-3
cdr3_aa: ASSSTGKETQY

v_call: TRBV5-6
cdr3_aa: ASSPGLMNTEAF

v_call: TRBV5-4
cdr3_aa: ASSVDNTNEKLF

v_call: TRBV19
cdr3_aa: ATAGGRGWNEQF

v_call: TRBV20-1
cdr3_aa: SARQNKIGAAETQY

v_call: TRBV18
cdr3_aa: ASSPQAGPGNTIY

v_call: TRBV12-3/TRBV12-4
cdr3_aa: ASSPDSYNEQF

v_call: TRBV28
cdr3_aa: ASKTLLNEQF

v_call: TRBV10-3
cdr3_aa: AISESSIDTQY

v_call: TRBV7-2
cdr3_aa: ASATAYTDTQY

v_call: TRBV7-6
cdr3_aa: ASSPTSGPQETQY

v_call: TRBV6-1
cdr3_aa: ASSSGAVSGANVLT

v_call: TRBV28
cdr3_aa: ASSSGSSYEQY

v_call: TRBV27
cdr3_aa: AISTPPGVVVQY

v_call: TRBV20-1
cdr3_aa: SAPTPSPAYNEQF

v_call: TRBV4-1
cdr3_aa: ASSPQSGTRETQY

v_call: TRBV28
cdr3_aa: ASSNFREVWDTQY

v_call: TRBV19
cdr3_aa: ASSIQGDQPQH

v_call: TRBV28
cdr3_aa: ASSPPRTREYEQY

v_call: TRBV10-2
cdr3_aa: ASSEAGLGYEQY

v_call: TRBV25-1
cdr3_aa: ASSELGMGSGTEAF

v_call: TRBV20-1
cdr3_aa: SAMTGGNLINEQF

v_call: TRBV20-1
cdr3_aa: SARSEDRNTGELF